This T cell receptor (beta chain) was retrieved from a study of T cell repertoires in cytomegalovirus infection. About the research overall: HLA-C-restricted CMV epitopes, recently identified, and well-studied HLA-B-restricted ones were used by the study. Public TCR beta signatures provided an indication of both CMV infection and a matching HLA type.

Each CDR3 protein gets one entry after TCRdb re-called the reads with MiXCR. The profile shows approximately 600,000 distinct CDR3 sequences, about 40% of them singletons. The CDR3 runs 16 residues. Trimming pared 2 bases from V and 0 bases from J, leaving 12 bases between. CDR1 and CDR2 from the germline V gene are SGHRS and YFSETQ. As concerns this clonotype: The target antigen is unknown.

Specimen: cultured PBMCs, collected from culture after CMV antigen stimulation. J is TRBJ2-1 and V is TRBV5-1, with D maybe TRBD2 (6 bases). The clonotype was recovered from a human donor in good health (CMV status not recorded). Some clones in this sample may be carry-over from other donors' samples. The CDR3 nucleotides are TGCGCCAGCAGCTTTAGGATCGGGGGCTCCTACAATGAGCAGTTCTTC. Translating it yields CASSFRIGGSYNEQFF.